This record covers a single TCR beta chain. This clonotype has a count of ten or more. Its antigen remains unidentified. The sample holds no much larger clone one base away, and base qualities are not on file. The data belong to a study of identical twins listed by TCRdb under 2016. With respect to the entire study: TCR alpha and beta repertoires from monozygotic twins, unrelated adults of various ages and cord blood were deep-sequenced to test whether fetal clonotypes persist. Replicate twin experiments were performed at different times using different library preparation protocols to rule out contamination. Overall results and qualifications from the work: Zero-insertion analyses could be partly confounded by invariant T cells such as MAIT and iNKT, though diverse VJ usage argued against such confounding for most clonotypes. Fewer insertions were carried by abundant cord blood beta clonotypes; a weaker similar trend was observed in young adult naive repertoires, while no such trend was observed in memory repertoires. Compared with coincidental sharing between unrelated individuals, out-of-frame TCR alpha sequences shared between twins showed an excess of sequences with low generation probability. A weaker excess of twin sharing was found in beta out-of-frame sequences because the signal-to-noise ratio was lowered by fewer shared sequences. Conclusions relied on cross-sectional statistical analysis, since the same donors could not be followed over many years. Out-of-frame TCR alpha sharing in monozygotic twins was systematically underestimated by recombination models, whereas sharing between unrelated individuals was in agreement with the recombination models.

Library preparation used 5' RACE. Sequencing was performed on an Illumina HiSeq 2000. Template switching added a universal primer binding site, and the final cDNA carried a unique molecular identifier that allowed TCR cDNA molecules to be counted accurately. First-strand cDNA for TCR alpha and beta chains was synthesized from specific primers in the conserved constant-segment region. To control for contamination, every cDNA library was double barcoded, receiving both a SMART-Mk sample barcode and Illumina barcodes. TruSeq adapter sequences along with Illumina sample barcodes were introduced in two successive PCR steps. The TCR alpha and beta cDNA libraries were sequenced on the Illumina HiSeq platform using custom primers. The original pipeline was this. MiGEC processed the raw reads to extract unique molecular identifiers, while MiXCR was used to determine the CDR3 positions. Recombination models were inferred per individual with the repgenHMM and IGoR tools using an EM algorithm. The analysis of shared clonotypes was done with the tcR package in R, with sharing normalized by the product of cloneset sizes. Out-of-frame nonproductive sequences were analyzed to study raw recombination free of thymic and clonal selection effects. In TCRdb, the public reads were trimmed at Q25 with fastp and aligned with MiXCR, with productive beta chains retained. Entries are consolidated by CDR3 protein sequence, retaining the most common genes and DNA. TCRdb, not the original authors, processed these V and J calls. Counted in this sample were about 240,000 distinct CDR3 sequences; over 9.5% of them appeared once. The top ten constitute 10% of the sample.

In the germline V gene (reference sequence), CDR1 corresponds to LGHDT and CDR2 to YNNKEL. The CDR3 runs 11 amino acids, cysteine and phenylalanine included. Kept here is only the CDR3 DNA, which spans 33 bases and is read in frame from base 1. A distance of 2 bases separates the germline ends of V and J, which lose 2 bases and 3 bases respectively. Every donor was a healthy Caucasian. Miltenyi CD45RO+ enrichment and human naive T-cell isolation kits were used to isolate memory (CD45RO+) and naive T cells from PBMC. This sequence uses TRBV3-1 and TRBJ2-7, with an unclear D gene assignment. Source material: memory T cells sorted from blood. The sample's cell subset or site label is to be understood as: CD45RO+ enriched T cells. This sequence originates from a man aged 50 or older in good health. The CDR3 protein: CASSQFYEQYF. The base sequence is TGTGCCAGCAGCCAATTCTACGAGCAGTACTTC.